The T cell receptor (beta chain) described here comes from a study of STAT5B mutations in CD4+ large granular lymphocyte leukemia. Notes on the study in general: Approximately 25% of private leukemic clonotypes occurred rarely in other patients' non-leukemic repertoires. Compared with healthy controls (2/35), patient top clones favored TRBV06 (8/27). The CD4+ versus CD8+ T-LGLL clonality difference may reflect limited sample size.

This was a survey-level run. Sequencing used immunoSEQ multiplex PCR; TCRdb keeps in-frame clones, though not all of them. The sample comprises about 35,000 clones, approximately 67% of which are singletons, and around 1.9% rests with the top ten. This clone was recorded once. Antigen unknown. Trimming took off 6 bases at V and 8 bases at J, with 19 bases between the two ends. In germline, CDR1 is LNHDA, CDR2 SQIVND (reference sequence). The CDR3 runs to 14 residues. The TCR was taken from a human donor in good health. Source material: CD4+ T cells from blood buffy coats. The chain carries TRBV19 and TRBJ1-2, with D perhaps TRBD1 (5 bases). Here the CDR3 reads CASSQSTGARGYTF. The CDR3 region has the DNA TGTGCCAGTAGCCAGTCGACTGGGGCTCGGGGCTACACCTTC.